This T cell receptor beta chain originates from a study of T cells after yellow fever vaccination. TCRdb used MiXCR to reprocess the 5' RACE reads, holding one entry per CDR3 protein. The data show just under 600,000 distinct CDR3 sequences, roughly 13% seen once. V was trimmed by 4 bases and J by 8 bases, leaving 15 bases between them. This CDR3 has 15 amino acids. CDR1 ENHRY and CDR2 SYGVKD come from the germline V gene. This clonotype turned up a few times. The rearrangement joins TRBV10-3 to TRBJ1-6, with D perhaps matching TRBD1 (5 bases). The material was PBMCs, obtained on the day of the yellow fever booster vaccination. This clonotype was obtained from a man aged 30 to 39 who received the YFV17D yellow fever vaccine. The CDR3 is CAISASTGGDSPLHF. In DNA, the CDR3 is TGTGCCATCAGTGCTTCGACCGGGGGAGATTCACCCCTCCACTTT.